This T cell receptor beta chain is drawn from a study of T-cell reconstitution after alpha-beta-depleted transplantation in children. In its sample, this clonotype was seen many times. Per germline, CDR1 SGHTA and CDR2 FQGNSA. Deletions cut 5 bases from V and 9 bases from J, with 8 bases between. The CDR3 runs 11 residues. A library of TCRbeta sequences, prepared with unique molecular identifiers, was generated. TCRdb recomputed calls from the PCR reads with MiXCR, one row per CDR3 protein. The data hold 230,000 or so distinct CDR3 sequences, with approximately 9.9% observed a single time. Sequencing was performed on PBMCs from the stem cell graft donor, taken from the stem cell graft. The sequence was obtained from a human donor who donated a stem cell graft to a child with SCID. The chain uses TRBV7-2 and TRBJ2-1; D remains unclear. The CDR3 DNA follows: TGTGCCAGCAGCCCAGCCGGTGAGCAGTTCTTC. Encoded protein: CASSPAGEQFF. The full variable domain, its missing parts supplied by reference TRBV7-2 and TRBJ2-1, is GAGVSQSPSNKVTEKGKDVELRCDPISGHTALYWYRQSLGQGLEFLIYFQGNSAPDKSGLPSDRFSAERTGGSVSTLTIQRTQQEDSAVYLCASSPAGEQFFGPGTRLTVL.